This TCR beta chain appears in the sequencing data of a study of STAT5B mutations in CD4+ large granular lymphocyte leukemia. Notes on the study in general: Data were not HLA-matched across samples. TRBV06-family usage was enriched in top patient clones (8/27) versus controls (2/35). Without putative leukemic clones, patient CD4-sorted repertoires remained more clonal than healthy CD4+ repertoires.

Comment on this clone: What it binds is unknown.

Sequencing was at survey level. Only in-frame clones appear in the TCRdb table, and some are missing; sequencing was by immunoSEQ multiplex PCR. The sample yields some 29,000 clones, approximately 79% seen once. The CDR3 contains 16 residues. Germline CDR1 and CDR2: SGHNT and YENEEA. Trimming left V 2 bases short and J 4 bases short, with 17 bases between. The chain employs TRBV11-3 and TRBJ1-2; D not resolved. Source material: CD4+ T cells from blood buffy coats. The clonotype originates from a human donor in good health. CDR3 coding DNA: TGTGCCAGCAGCTTAAGGAGAACAGCCCCGAGCTATGGCTACACCTTC. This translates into CASSLRRTAPSYGYTF.